This T cell receptor (beta chain) derives from a study of early T cells in non-severe SARS-CoV-2 infection. Study conclusions and caveats: In VDJdb matching, anti-spike CD8 responses were favored while private and CD4 specificities went missing.

This clonotype was seen repeatedly, ten times or more. Its specificity is not known. TCRdb re-analysed the 5' RACE reads in MiXCR, keeping a single row per CDR3 protein. The table has more than 40,000 distinct CDR3 sequences, roughly 5.7% seen once. Germline V gene data show CDR1 as DFQATT and CDR2 as SNEGSKA (reference sequence). The CDR3 consists of 13 residues. V lost 6 bases to trimming and J lost 4 bases; unmatched junction nucleotides: 7. The source was whole blood, collected at baseline. The sequence was obtained from an adult who was a healthcare worker with PCR-confirmed SARS-CoV-2 infection or an uninfected control (not recorded which). This chain uses TRBV20-1 with TRBJ2-5, with 8 bases fitting TRBD2. The CDR3 here is CSALRGLGETQYF. CDR3 coding DNA: TGCAGTGCGCTAAGGGGACTAGGAGAGACCCAGTACTTC.